Sequencing of this T cell receptor beta chain was carried out in a study of OX40 agonist ivuxolimab in advanced cancers. Turning to the study itself: Those enrolled were 70% to 85% male, with a mean age of approximately 60 years and ages from roughly 20 to 90.

The protocol was immunoSEQ multiplex PCR, while the TCRdb copy is restricted to in-frame clones and leaves out a portion. The sample holds more than 65,000 clones, about 88% seen once. The TCR was taken from an adult with an advanced solid tumor such as melanoma, head and neck, liver or kidney cancer. The material sequenced was CD4+ or CD8+ T cells sorted from blood, taken in a trial of the OX40 agonist ivuxolimab.

The CDR3 sequence: CASSEEGAGETQYF. CDR3 coding DNA: TGTGCCAGCAGTGAAGAGGGGGCAGGAGAGACCCAGTACTTC. The chain recombines TRBV25-1 with TRBJ2-5; 7 bases are a match to TRBD1. With 2 bases clipped from V and 4 bases from J, the junction kept 4 bases outside the gene matches. This CDR3 is 14 amino acids long. Germline values: CDR1 MGHDK, CDR2 SYGVNS. Together with reference TRBV25-1 and TRBJ2-5, the CDR3 gives the full variable domain: EADIYQTPRYLVIGTGKKITLECSQTMGHDKMYWYQQDPGMELHLIHYSYGVNSTEKGDLSSESTVSRIRTEHFPLTLESARPSHTSQYLCASSEEGAGETQYFGPGTRLLVL.